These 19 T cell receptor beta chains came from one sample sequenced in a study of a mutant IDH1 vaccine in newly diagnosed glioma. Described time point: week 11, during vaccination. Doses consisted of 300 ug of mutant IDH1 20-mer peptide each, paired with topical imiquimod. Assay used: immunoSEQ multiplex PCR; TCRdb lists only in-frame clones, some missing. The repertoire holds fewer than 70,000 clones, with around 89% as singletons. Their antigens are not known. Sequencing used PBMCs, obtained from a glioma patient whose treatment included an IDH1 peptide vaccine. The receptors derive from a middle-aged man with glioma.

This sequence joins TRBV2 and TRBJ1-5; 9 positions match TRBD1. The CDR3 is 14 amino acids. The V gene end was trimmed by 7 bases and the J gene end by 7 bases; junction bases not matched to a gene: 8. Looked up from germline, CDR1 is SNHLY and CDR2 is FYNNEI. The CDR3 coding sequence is TGTGCCAGCACAACCGACAGGGGGAACCAGCCCCAGCATTTT. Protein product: CASTTDRGNQPQHF.

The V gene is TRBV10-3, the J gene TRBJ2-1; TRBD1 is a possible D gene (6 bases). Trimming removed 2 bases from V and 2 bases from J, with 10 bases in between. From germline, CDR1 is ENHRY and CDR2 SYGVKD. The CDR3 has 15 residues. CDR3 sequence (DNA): TGTGCCATCAGTGAGCCGCAGGGGCCCTACAATGAGCAGTTCTTC. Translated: CAISEPQGPYNEQFF.

CDR3 bases: TGTGCCAGTAGTACCGGGACAGGGGGCGACTATGGCTACACCTTC. It is translated as CASSTGTGGDYGYTF. The chain combines TRBV19 with TRBJ1-2, with TRBD1 matching 12 bases. The CDR3 is 15 residues long. Germline CDR1 and CDR2: LNHDA and SQIVND (reference sequence). The junction had 3 bases not matched to a gene; V was cut back by 4 bases and J by 3 bases.

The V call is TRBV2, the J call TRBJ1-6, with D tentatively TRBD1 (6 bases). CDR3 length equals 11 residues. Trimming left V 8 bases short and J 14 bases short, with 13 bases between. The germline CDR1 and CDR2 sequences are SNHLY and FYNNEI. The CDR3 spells CASGGSSALHF. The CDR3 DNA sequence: TGTGCCAGCGGGGGCTCTTCTGCCCTCCACTTT.

The CDR3 loop reads CASSTEDWRTEAFF. In DNA, the CDR3 is TGCGCCAGCAGCACGGAGGACTGGAGGACTGAAGCTTTCTTT. The chain couples TRBV5-1 to TRBJ1-1; D remains unclear. This CDR3 spans 14 amino acids. The V gene lost 4 bases and the J gene lost 5 bases, with 15 bases spanning the gap. Per germline, CDR1 SGHRS and CDR2 YFSETQ.

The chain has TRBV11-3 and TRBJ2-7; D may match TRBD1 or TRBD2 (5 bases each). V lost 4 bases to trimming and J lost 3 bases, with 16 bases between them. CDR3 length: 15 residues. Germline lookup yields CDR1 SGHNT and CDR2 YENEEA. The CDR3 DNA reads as TGTGCCAGCAGCTCAGGAAGAGGGGCTCGCTACGAGCAGTACTTC. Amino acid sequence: CASSSGRGARYEQYF.

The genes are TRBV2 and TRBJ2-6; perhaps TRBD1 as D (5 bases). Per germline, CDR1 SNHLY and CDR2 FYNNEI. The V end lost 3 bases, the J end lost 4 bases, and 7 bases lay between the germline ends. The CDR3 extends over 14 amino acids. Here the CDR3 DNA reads TGTGCCAGCAGTGATGGGGCCGGGGCCAACGTCCTGACTTTC. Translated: CASSDGAGANVLTF.

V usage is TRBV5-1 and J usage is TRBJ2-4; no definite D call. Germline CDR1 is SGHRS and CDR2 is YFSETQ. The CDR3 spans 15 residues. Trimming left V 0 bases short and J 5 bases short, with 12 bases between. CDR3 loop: CASSLVQASENIQYF. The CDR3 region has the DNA TGCGCCAGCAGCTTGGTTCAGGCCTCGGAAAACATTCAGTACTTC.

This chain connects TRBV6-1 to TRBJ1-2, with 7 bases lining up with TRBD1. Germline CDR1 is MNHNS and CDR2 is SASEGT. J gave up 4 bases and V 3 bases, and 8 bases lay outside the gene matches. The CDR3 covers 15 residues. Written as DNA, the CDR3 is TGTGCCAGCAGTGAGGCGGACAGGAGAAGCTATGGCTACACCTTC. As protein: CASSEADRRSYGYTF.

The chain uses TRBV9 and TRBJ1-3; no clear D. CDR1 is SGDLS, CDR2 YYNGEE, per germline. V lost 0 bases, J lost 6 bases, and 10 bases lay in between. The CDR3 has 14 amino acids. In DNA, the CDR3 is TGTGCCAGCAGCGTAGGAACGGAACTAAACACCATATATTTT. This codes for CASSVGTELNTIYF.

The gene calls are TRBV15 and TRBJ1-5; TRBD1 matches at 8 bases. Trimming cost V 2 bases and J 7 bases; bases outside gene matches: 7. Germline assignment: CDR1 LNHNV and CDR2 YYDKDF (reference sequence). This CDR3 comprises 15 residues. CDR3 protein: CATSRFDRGGQPQHF. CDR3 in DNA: TGTGCCACCAGCAGATTTGACAGGGGTGGACAGCCCCAGCATTTT. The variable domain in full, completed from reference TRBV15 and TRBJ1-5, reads DAMVIQNPRYQVTQFGKPVTLSCSQTLNHNVMYWYQQKSSQAPKLLFHYYDKDFNNEADTPDNFQSRRPNTSFCFLDIRSPGLGDTAMYLCATSRFDRGGQPQHFGDGTRLSIL.

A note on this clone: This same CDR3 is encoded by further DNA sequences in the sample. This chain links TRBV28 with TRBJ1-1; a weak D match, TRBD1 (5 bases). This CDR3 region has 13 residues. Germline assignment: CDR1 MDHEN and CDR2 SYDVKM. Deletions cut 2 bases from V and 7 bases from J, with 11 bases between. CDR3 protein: CASSLVGGIEAFF. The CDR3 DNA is TGTGCCAGCAGTTTAGTTGGGGGGATTGAAGCTTTCTTT.

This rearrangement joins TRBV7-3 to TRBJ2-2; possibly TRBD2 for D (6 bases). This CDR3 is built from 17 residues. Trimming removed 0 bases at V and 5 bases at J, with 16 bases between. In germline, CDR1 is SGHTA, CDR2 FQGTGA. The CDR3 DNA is TGTGCCAGCAGCTTAACGTCACCCAGGGCGGGGACCGGGGAGCTGTTTTTT. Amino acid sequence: CASSLTSPRAGTGELFF.

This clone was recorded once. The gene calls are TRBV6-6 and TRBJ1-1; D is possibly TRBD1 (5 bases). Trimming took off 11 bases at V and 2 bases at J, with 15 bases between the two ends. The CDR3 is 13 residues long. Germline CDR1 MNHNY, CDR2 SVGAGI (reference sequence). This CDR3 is CACSWGGNTEAFF. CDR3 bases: TGTGCCTGTAGTTGGGGGGGAAACACTGAAGCTTTCTTT.

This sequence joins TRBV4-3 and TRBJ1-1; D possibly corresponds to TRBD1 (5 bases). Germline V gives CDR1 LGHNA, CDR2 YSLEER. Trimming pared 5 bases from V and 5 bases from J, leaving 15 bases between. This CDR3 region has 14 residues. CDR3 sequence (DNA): TGCGCCAGCAGCAAAATCGGGGCGAGGACTGAAGCTTTCTTT. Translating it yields CASSKIGARTEAFF.

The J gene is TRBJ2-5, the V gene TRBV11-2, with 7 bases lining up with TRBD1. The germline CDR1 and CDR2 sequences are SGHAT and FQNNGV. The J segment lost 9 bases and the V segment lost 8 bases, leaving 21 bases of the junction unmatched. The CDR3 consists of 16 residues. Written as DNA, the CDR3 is TGTGCCAGCTTCCCCCTCCGGGACAGCCCCTTACGGGCCCAGTACTTC. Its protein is CASFPLRDSPLRAQYF.

The CDR3, as DNA: TGTGCCAGTAGTACCGCGGACAGTCTTGATTATCAGCCCCAGCATTTT. Translating it yields CASSTADSLDYQPQHF. The chain carries TRBV19 and TRBJ1-5, with TRBD1 as a possible D gene (6 bases). CDR1 is LNHDA and CDR2 is SQIVND in the germline V gene (reference sequence). V dropped 4 bases and J dropped 5 bases, with 18 bases sitting between them. CDR3 length: 16 residues.

In DNA, the CDR3 is TGTGCCAGCAGTCTCCGGACAGGTAGCAATCAGCCCCAGCATTTT. It translates to CASSLRTGSNQPQHF. This chain links TRBV28 with TRBJ1-5; 7 bases are a match to TRBD1. Germline CDR1 MDHEN, CDR2 SYDVKM. There are 15 residues in the CDR3. J lost 0 bases, V lost 5 bases, and 4 bases had no gene match.

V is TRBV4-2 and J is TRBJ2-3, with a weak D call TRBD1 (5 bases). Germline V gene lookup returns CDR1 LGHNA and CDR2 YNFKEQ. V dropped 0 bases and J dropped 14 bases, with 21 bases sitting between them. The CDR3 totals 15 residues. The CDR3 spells CASSQDYGASSRRYF. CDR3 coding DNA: TGTGCCAGCAGCCAAGATTATGGGGCTTCCTCAAGGCGGTATTTT.